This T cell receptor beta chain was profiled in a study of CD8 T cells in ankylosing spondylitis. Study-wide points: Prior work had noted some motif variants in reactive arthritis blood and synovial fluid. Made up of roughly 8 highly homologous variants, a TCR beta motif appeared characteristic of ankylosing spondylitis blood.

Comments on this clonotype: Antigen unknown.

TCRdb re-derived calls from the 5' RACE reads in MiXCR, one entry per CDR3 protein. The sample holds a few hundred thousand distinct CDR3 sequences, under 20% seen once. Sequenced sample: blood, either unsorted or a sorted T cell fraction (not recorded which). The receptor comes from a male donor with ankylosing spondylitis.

The CDR3 DNA reads as TGTGCCAGCAGTCCCCGGACTAGAAGGGGCCCAGGGGGTGAGCAGTTCTTC. Protein sequence: CASSPRTRRGPGGEQFF. V usage is TRBV25-1 and J usage is TRBJ2-1; D assignment may be TRBD1 or TRBD2 (7 bases each). Deletions cut 5 bases from V and 9 bases from J, with 26 bases between. Germline V gene sequence: CDR1 MGHDK, CDR2 SYGVNS. CDR3 length: 17 residues.